This TCR beta chain is from a study of human T cells and chemical hapten exposure. Findings and limits, study-wide: Compared with pre-sensitization or healthy control sets, expanded TCRs clustered more.

This sample's time point: pre-sensitization, week 0. Treatment in this sample: therapeutic diphenylcyclopropenone sensitization with weekly scalp DPC. MiXCR, run by TCRdb on the RACE reads, gives a single entry per CDR3 protein. This sample yields more than 80,000 distinct CDR3 sequences, of which 10% to 12% are seen a single time; approximately 3.4% belongs to the top ten. This clonotype has just a few counts. Its matching antigen is unknown. Germline-derived CDR1 and CDR2 are SGHVS and FNYEAQ. This CDR3 region has 16 residues. V trimming: 3 bases; J trimming: 2 bases; junction bases outside the gene matches: 6.

The sequencing here drew on whole blood, taken in connection with sensitization to the hapten diphenylcyclopropenone (DPC). The gene calls are TRBV7-6 and TRBJ2-7; 11 bases align to TRBD2. The clonotype was recovered from a woman aged 55 to 70 with alopecia areata. Some clones in this sample may be carry-over from other donors' samples. Here the CDR3 DNA reads TGTGCCAGCAGCTTGCGCATTAGCGGGGGGGCCTACGAGCAGTACTTC. It codes for CASSLRISGGAYEQYF.